This T cell receptor beta chain was identified in a study of monozygotic twins with inflammatory bowel disease (dated 2019 in TCRdb). Turning to the overall study: The full study comprised 28 monozygotic twin pairs: nine German pairs (four IBD-concordant, five IBD-discordant) and 19 IBD-discordant Danish pairs. Each individual had, on average, about 151 000 unique TCRalpha sequences and 181 000 unique TCRbeta sequences available for analysis. Within discordant pairs, disease-associated traits were sought mainly by comparing IBD patients with their genetically identical healthy co-twins. Points the paper makes about the study in general: Concordant and discordant twins showed no difference in repertoire similarity, possibly because of limited statistical power. A decrease in TCRbeta repertoire diversity, as measured by inverse Simpson index, was observed in IBD patients compared with their healthy co-twins. The analysis was unable to tell apart different T cell subtypes. Because patients received different immunosuppressive treatments, the repertoires may have picked up extra background noise and variability between individuals. The results gave no support for a single strong signal or clonotype linked to IBD. Compared with healthy twins, IBD patients shared fewer clonotypes with other individuals, and the difference was most pronounced in patients with signs of disease activity.

From each donor, an approximately 2.5 ml peripheral blood sample was drawn into PAXgene tubes and stored at -80 degrees C. Without T cell sorting, total RNA was isolated from whole blood using the PAXgene blood miRNA kit on an automated QIAcube. Peripheral blood from monozygotic twin pairs who were concordant or discordant for inflammatory bowel disease underwent deep TCRalpha and TCRbeta repertoire profiling using unique molecular barcoding. Smoking habits were recorded for all twin pairs, and each individual was classified as a current, former or never smoker. For this clonotype: No antigen is known for it.

Based on the germline V gene, the CDR1 and CDR2 sequences are LGHNA and YSLEER. From the cysteine up to the phenylalanine, the CDR3 has a length of 17 residues. There is no recorded DNA. The library was prepared using 5' RACE. For each TCR library, 3,000 to 4,000 ng of total RNA was used. For each sample, cDNA synthesis was carried out in eight separate reactions using SMARTScribe reverse transcriptase. Unique molecular identifiers containing a 6-nucleotide sample barcode were introduced through template switching during cDNA synthesis. Two nested PCRs of about 15 and 9 cycles amplified the TCRalpha and TCRbeta cDNA, and bead purification followed each PCR. Before amplification, the cDNA was treated with uracil DNA-glycosylase and purified using the QIAquick PCR purification kit. The second PCR added Illumina TruSeq-compatible adapters along with sample-specific barcodes. TapeStation and Qubit were used to check library quality and concentration, and 4 to 6 ng of each library went into the pool. Sequencing of pooled libraries was carried out on an Illumina HiSeq2500 single-index Rapid Run using 2 x 100 bp reads and custom sequencing primers. From the authors' description of their analysis: PCR and sequencing errors were corrected by UMI-based consensus assembly using MiGEC version 1.2.6. MiXCR version 2.1.1 was used for V(D)J alignment, clonotype assembly and CDR3 extraction. Gene usage, clonotype sharing and MAIT/NKT TCR abundance were normalised by analysing the top 1000, 10 000 and 20 000 clonotypes per sample. After downsampling to 27 000 UMIs, diversity was calculated as the inverse Simpson index using the vegan R package. Paired Mann-Whitney U tests were applied to discordant twin pairs, with Benjamini-Hochberg correction for multiple testing. TCRdb reprocessed the sequencing reads and holds a single record per CDR3 protein sequence, with no DNA. Here the V and J calls rest on TCRdb's processing, not on the authors' analysis. This sample's clone table shows around 99,000 distinct CDR3 sequences. Of the sample, 9.5% to 15% is held by the ten largest clones.

The clonotype originates from a human donor with ulcerative colitis or Crohn's disease, or a healthy co-twin of an affected twin (not recorded which). Sample: blood. Here the chain combines TRBV4-3 and TRBJ2-1; TCRdb calls TRBD1, which cannot be checked without DNA. The CDR3 region: CASSQVGAPGKYNEQFF.